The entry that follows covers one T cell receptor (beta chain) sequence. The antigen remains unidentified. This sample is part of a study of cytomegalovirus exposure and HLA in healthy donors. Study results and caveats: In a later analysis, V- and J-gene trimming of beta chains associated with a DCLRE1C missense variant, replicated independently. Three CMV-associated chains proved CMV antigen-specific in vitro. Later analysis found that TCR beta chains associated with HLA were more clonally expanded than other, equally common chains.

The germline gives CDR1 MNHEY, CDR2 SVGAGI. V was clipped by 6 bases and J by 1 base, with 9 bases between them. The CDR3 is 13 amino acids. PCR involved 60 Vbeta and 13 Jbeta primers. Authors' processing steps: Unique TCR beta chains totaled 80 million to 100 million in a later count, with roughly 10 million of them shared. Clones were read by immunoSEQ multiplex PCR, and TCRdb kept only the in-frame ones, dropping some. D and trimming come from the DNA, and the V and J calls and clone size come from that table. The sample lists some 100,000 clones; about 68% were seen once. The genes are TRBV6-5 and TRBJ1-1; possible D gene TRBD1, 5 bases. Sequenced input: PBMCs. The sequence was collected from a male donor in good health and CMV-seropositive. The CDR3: CASRTGQNTEAFF. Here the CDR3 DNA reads TGTGCCAGCAGAACTGGACAGAACACTGAAGCTTTCTTT.